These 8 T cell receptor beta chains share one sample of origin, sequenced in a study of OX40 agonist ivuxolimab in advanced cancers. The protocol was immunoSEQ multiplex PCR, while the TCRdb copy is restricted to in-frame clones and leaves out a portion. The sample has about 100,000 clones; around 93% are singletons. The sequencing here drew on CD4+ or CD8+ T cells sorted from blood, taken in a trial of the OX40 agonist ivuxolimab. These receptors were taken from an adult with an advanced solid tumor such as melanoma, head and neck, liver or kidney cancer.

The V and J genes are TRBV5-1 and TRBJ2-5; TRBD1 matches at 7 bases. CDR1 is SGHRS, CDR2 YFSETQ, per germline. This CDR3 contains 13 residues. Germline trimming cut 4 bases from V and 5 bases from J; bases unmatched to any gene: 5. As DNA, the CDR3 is TGCGCCAGCAGCACTTTCAGGGGGGAGACCCAGTACTTC. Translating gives CASSTFRGETQYF.

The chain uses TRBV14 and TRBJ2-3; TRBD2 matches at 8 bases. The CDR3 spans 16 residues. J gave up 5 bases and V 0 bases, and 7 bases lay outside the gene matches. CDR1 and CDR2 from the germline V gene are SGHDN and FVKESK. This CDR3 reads CASSQDPAGVLDTQYF. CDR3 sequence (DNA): TGTGCCAGCAGCCAAGACCCAGCGGGAGTGTTAGATACGCAGTATTTT.

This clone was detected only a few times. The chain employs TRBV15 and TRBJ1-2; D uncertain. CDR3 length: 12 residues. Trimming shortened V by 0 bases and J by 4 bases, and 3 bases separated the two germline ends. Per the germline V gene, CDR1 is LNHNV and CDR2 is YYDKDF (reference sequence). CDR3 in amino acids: CATSRDRYGYTF. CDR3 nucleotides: TGTGCCACCAGCAGAGATCGCTATGGCTACACCTTC.

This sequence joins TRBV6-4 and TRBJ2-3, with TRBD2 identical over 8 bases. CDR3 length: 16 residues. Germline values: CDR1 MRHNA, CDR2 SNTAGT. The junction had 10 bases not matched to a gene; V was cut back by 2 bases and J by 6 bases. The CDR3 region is CASSDPGTRASDTQYF. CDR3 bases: TGTGCCAGCAGTGACCCCGGGACTAGAGCGTCTGATACGCAGTATTTT.

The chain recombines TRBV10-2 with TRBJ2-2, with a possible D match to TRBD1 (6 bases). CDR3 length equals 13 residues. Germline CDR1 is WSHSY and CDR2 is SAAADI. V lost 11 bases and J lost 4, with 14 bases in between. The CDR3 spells CALWDMSTGELFF. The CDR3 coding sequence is TGCGCCCTCTGGGACATGAGCACCGGGGAGCTGTTTTTT.

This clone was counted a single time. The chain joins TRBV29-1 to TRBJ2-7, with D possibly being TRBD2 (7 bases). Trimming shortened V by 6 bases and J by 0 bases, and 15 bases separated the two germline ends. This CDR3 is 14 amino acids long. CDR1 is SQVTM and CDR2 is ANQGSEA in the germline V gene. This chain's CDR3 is CSVAGGRDSYEQYF. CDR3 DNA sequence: TGCAGCGTCGCCGGGGGGCGGGACTCCTACGAGCAGTACTTC.

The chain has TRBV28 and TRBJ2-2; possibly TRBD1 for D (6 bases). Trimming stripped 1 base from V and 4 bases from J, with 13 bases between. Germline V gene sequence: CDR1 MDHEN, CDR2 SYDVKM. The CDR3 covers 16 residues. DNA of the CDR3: TGTGCCAGCAGTTTATTGGACAGAATAGTCACCGGGGAGCTGTTTTTT. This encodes CASSLLDRIVTGELFF.

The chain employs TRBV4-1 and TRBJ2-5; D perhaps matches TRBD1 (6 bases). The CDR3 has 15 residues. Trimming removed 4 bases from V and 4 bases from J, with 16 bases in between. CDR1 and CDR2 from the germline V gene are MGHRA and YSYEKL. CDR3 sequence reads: CASSRSGQRIETQYF. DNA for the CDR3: TGCGCCAGCAGCCGGTCAGGACAGAGGATAGAGACCCAGTACTTC.